What follows describes a single T cell receptor beta chain. The sample originates from a study of identical twins. Unique molecular identifiers were in the cDNA, with template-switch universal primer binding. TCRdb called the 5' RACE reads again in MiXCR, with one record for every CDR3 protein. In the table there are 1.5 million or so distinct CDR3 sequences, more than 30% of which are singletons. There are 16 residues in the CDR3. Germline V gives CDR1 SGDLS, CDR2 YYNGEE. V lost 3 bases, J lost 0 bases, and 13 bases lay in between. The sequence came from a newborn girl in good health. The sequencing input was cord blood. V and J are TRBV9 and TRBJ2-1; D not resolved. DNA for the CDR3: TGTGCCAGCAGCGCCGCTGGCTACAGCTCCTACAATGAGCAGTTCTTC. It encodes CASSAAGYSSYNEQFF. Looking up the rest from reference TRBV9 and TRBJ2-1 gives the full variable domain: DSGVTQTPKHLITATGQRVTLRCSPRSGDLSVYWYQQSLDQGLQFLIQYYNGEERAKGNILERFSAQQFPDLHSELNLSSLELGDSALYFCASSAAGYSSYNEQFFGPGTRLTVL.